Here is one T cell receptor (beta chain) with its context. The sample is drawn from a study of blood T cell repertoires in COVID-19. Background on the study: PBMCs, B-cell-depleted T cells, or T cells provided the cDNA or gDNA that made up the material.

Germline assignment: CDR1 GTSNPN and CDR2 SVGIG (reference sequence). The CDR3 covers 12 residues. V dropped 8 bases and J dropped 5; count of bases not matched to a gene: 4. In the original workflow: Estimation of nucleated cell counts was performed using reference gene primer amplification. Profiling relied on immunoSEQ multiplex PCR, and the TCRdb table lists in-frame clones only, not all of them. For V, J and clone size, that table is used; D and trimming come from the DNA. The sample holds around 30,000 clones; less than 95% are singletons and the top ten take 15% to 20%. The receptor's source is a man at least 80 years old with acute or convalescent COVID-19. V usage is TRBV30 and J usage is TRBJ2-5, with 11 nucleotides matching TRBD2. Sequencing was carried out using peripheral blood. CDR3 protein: CAIAGGPETQYF. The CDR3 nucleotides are TGTGCCATAGCGGGGGGGCCGGAGACCCAGTACTTC. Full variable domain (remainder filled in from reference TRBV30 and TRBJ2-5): SQTIHQWPATLVQPVGSPLSLECTVEGTSNPNLYWYRQAAGRGLQLLFYSVGIGQISSEVPQNLSASRPQDRQFILSSKKLLLSDSGFYLCAIAGGPETQYFGPGTRLLVL.